The 24 T cell receptor beta chains given below trace back to one sample, sequenced in a study of beta chain features in type 1 diabetes. The whole isolated RNA underwent reverse transcription, so sequencing captured expressed TCRB transcripts. TCRdb's copy holds only in-frame clones and misses some; the assay was immunoSEQ multiplex PCR. Of around 160,000 clones in the sample, under 60% were seen once. The source material was Tregs from blood. The receptors originated from a man aged 18-30 years in good health.

This sequence joins TRBV14 and TRBJ2-1; a weak D match, TRBD1 (6 bases). This CDR3 is 17 amino acids long. CDR1 SGHDN and CDR2 FVKESK come from the germline V gene. With 5 bases removed from V and 1 base from J, the gap between germline ends came to 18 bases. CDR3 coding DNA: TGTGCCAGCAGCGCTTACCCAGGGGAGAGGTCCTACAATGAGCAGTTCTTC. Translating it yields CASSAYPGERSYNEQFF.

The rearrangement joins TRBV2 to TRBJ2-4, with D perhaps TRBD2 (6 bases). CDR3 length: 11 amino acids. Germline CDR1 SNHLY, CDR2 FYNNEI. The ends were cut back, 3 bases at V and 13 bases at J, with 10 bases in the middle. CDR3 protein: CASSEEGSQYF. Here the CDR3 DNA reads TGTGCCAGCAGTGAGGAGGGCTCGCAGTACTTC.

The chain recombines TRBV7-6 with TRBJ2-7, with 11 bases identical to TRBD1. The germline gives CDR1 SGHVS, CDR2 FNYEAQ. V gave up 1 base and J gave up 1 base; unmatched junction bases: 3. This CDR3 has 16 residues. The CDR3 here is CASSLVGQGASYEQYF. The DNA of the CDR3 is TGTGCCAGCAGCTTAGTAGGACAGGGGGCTTCCTACGAGCAGTACTTC.

This clone was seen only a few times. The rearrangement links TRBV6-6 to TRBJ2-5, with D possibly matching TRBD2 (6 bases). This CDR3 spans 16 amino acids. V was shortened by 8 bases and J by 2 bases, with 21 bases between the two germline ends. The germline V gene has CDR1 MNHNY and CDR2 SVGAGI (reference sequence). The CDR3 region is CASWIKAKTSQETQYF. CDR3 coding DNA: TGTGCCAGCTGGATCAAAGCCAAGACTAGTCAAGAGACCCAGTACTTC.

J is TRBJ2-3 and V is TRBV5-4; D is possibly TRBD1 (5 bases). Germline CDR1 SGHNT, CDR2 YYREEE (reference sequence). The V end was cut by 0 bases, the J end by 1 base, with 15 bases between. The CDR3 is made up of 17 amino acids. CDR3 bases: TGTGCCAGCAGCTTGGCCATTACTTCCAGGGGCACAGATACGCAGTATTTT. Its translation: CASSLAITSRGTDTQYF.

J is TRBJ1-6 and V is TRBV6-5; no firm D call. Trimming shortened V by 0 bases and J by 9 bases, and 9 bases separated the two germline ends. In germline, CDR1 is MNHEY, CDR2 SVGAGI. The CDR3 runs 14 residues. CDR3 protein: CASSYSNRGSPLHF. CDR3 DNA sequence: TGTGCCAGCAGTTACTCGAATCGGGGTTCACCCCTCCACTTT.

V and J are TRBV6-6 and TRBJ1-6; D is ambiguous. V lost 2 bases, J lost 7 bases, and 6 bases lay in between. The germline gives CDR1 MNHNY, CDR2 SVGAGI (reference sequence). The CDR3 covers 13 residues. The CDR3 sequence: CASSYGTNSPLHF. The DNA for the CDR3 is TGTGCCAGCAGTTACGGCACAAATTCACCCCTCCACTTT.

The chain uses TRBV7-2 and TRBJ2-5; 12 nucleotides line up with TRBD2. Gene TRBJ2-7 matches the end of the DNA better, so the J call may be wrong. The CDR3 is 15 residues long. CDR1 and CDR2 from the germline V gene are SGHTA and FQGNSA. CDR3 in DNA: TGTGCCAGCAGCTTAGTGGCTAGCGGGAGGGACGAGCAGTACTTC. This gives the protein CASSLVASGRDEQYF.

This chain uses TRBV18 with TRBJ2-7, with 7 bases identical to TRBD1. Germline V gives CDR1 KGHSH, CDR2 LQKENI. CDR3 length equals 14 residues. Trimming at V came to 3 bases and at J to 2 bases, leaving 4 bases not matched to a gene. The CDR3 region is CASSPGQRTYEQYF. DNA for the CDR3: TGTGCCAGCTCACCGGGACAGCGTACCTACGAGCAGTACTTC.

This clone was seen a handful of times. The chain links TRBV7-9 to TRBJ2-1; 10 bases match TRBD1. The CDR3 contains 12 residues. V lost 8 bases, J lost 8 bases, and 3 bases stayed unmatched. Germline CDR1 and CDR2: SEHNR and FQNEAQ (reference sequence). CDR3 DNA: TGTGCCAGCGGGACAGGGGTCTATGAGCAGTTCTTC. It specifies CASGTGVYEQFF.

J is TRBJ2-1 and V is TRBV28; 10 bases fit TRBD2. The CDR3 loop spans 14 amino acids. The V and J ends lost 3 bases and 9 bases, in that order; junction bases with no gene match: 5. Looked up from germline, CDR1 is MDHEN and CDR2 is SYDVKM. This CDR3 reads CASSLSSGSGEQFF. CDR3 nucleotide sequence: TGTGCCAGCAGTTTGTCTAGCGGGAGCGGTGAGCAGTTCTTC.

This clone is a singleton in its sample. This chain links TRBV7-8 with TRBJ2-5; D is undetermined. The V gene lost 3 bases and the J gene lost 4 bases, with 3 bases spanning the gap. The CDR3 contains 11 residues. Germline lookup yields CDR1 SGHVS and CDR2 FQNEAQ. Here the CDR3 reads CASSFRETQYF. The DNA of the CDR3 is TGTGCCAGCAGCTTTAGAGAGACCCAGTACTTC.

This chain uses TRBV10-3 with TRBJ1-4, with 9 positions matching TRBD1. There are 14 residues in the CDR3. Germline V gene sequence: CDR1 ENHRY, CDR2 SYGVKD. V dropped 3 bases and J dropped 7; count of bases not matched to a gene: 3. The CDR3 DNA reads TGTGCCATCAGTGACACAGGGGGCAGTGAAAAACTGTTTTTT. Protein product: CAISDTGGSEKLFF.

This clone has more than one count but fewer than ten. The V call is TRBV7-2, the J call TRBJ2-1, with 16 nucleotides matching TRBD2. V lost 5 bases and J lost 15; bases outside the gene matches: 7. The CDR3 length is 14 residues. The V gene's germline CDR1 is SGHTA and CDR2 FQGNSA. For the CDR3, the DNA is TGTGCCAGCAGCACGGGACTAGCGGGAGGGCATTTGTTCTTC. Translation: CASSTGLAGGHLFF. Full variable domain (outside the CDR3, taken from reference TRBV7-2 and TRBJ2-1): GAGVSQSPSNKVTEKGKDVELRCDPISGHTALYWYRQSLGQGLEFLIYFQGNSAPDKSGLPSDRFSAERTGGSVSTLTIQRTQQEDSAVYLCASSTGLAGGHLFFGPGTRLTVL.

The V call is TRBV5-1, the J call TRBJ2-3, with 7 positions matching TRBD2. This CDR3 is built from 16 residues. After removal of 0 bases from V and 0 bases from J, the junction contained 4 bases not matched to a gene. CDR1 is SGHRS and CDR2 is YFSETQ in the germline V gene. CDR3 region: CASSLVLAYSTDTQYF. The CDR3 DNA reads as TGCGCCAGCAGCTTGGTACTAGCGTATAGCACAGATACGCAGTATTTT.

The chain is built from TRBV6-6 and TRBJ1-6; a possible D gene is TRBD1 (6 bases). Germline assignment: CDR1 MNHNY and CDR2 SVGAGI (reference sequence). This CDR3 spans 14 amino acids. Trimming removed 6 bases from V and 14 bases from J, with 20 bases in between. This CDR3 reads CASSKGQLGIALHF. The DNA for the CDR3 is TGTGCCAGCAGCAAAGGACAGTTAGGAATCGCCCTCCACTTT.

V and J are TRBV28 and TRBJ1-3, with 7 bases aligning to TRBD1. The CDR3 length is 12 residues. Germline CDR1 is MDHEN and CDR2 is SYDVKM. Germline trimming cut 8 bases from V and 2 bases from J; bases unmatched to any gene: 0. CDR3 DNA: TGTGCCAGCCAGGGGGCTGGAAACACCATATATTTT. It specifies CASQGAGNTIYF.

The chain links TRBV28 to TRBJ1-3; no firm D call. Between the trimmed V and J ends, which lost 8 bases and 1 base, there was a span of 6 bases. This CDR3 region has 12 residues. Looked up from germline, CDR1 is MDHEN and CDR2 is SYDVKM. As DNA, the CDR3 is TGTGCCAGCCGAGAGTCTGGAAACACCATATATTTT. Residues: CASRESGNTIYF.

The chain couples TRBV10-3 to TRBJ1-1; tentative D call: TRBD1 (6 bases). Trimming pared 5 bases from V and 1 base from J, leaving 8 bases between. The CDR3 spans 13 residues. Germline V gene sequence: CDR1 ENHRY, CDR2 SYGVKD. CDR3 nucleotides: TGTGCCATCAGTCGGACAGCGAACACTGAAGCTTTCTTT. Translation: CAISRTANTEAFF.

The V gene is TRBV4-3, the J gene TRBJ2-6; 10 bases are a match to TRBD1. Trimming cost V 4 bases and J 0 bases; bases outside gene matches: 6. The CDR3 covers 18 residues. CDR1 is LGHNA and CDR2 is YSLEER in the germline V gene. CDR3 amino acids: CASSLRTGGSSGANVLTF. CDR3 DNA sequence: TGCGCCAGCAGCCTCAGGACAGGGGGTAGCTCTGGGGCCAACGTCCTGACTTTC.

This clone was counted only a few times. The chain combines TRBV30 with TRBJ2-3; D is ambiguous. CDR1 is GTSNPN, CDR2 SVGIG, per germline (reference sequence). Between the trimmed V and J ends, which lost 0 bases and 6 bases, there was a span of 10 bases. This CDR3 has 13 residues. Here the CDR3 DNA reads TGTGCCTGGAGTGTACTGCGTCGCGATACGCAGTATTTT. It specifies CAWSVLRRDTQYF.

The chain is built from TRBV6-5 and TRBJ2-7, with 7 nucleotides matching TRBD1. The J segment lost 3 bases and the V segment lost 6 bases, leaving 8 bases of the junction unmatched. Germline CDR1 and CDR2: MNHEY and SVGAGI. The CDR3 is 14 amino acids. CDR3 protein: CASRLGTADYEQYF. The CDR3 DNA reads TGTGCCAGCAGGCTCGGGACAGCCGACTACGAGCAGTACTTC.

This chain connects TRBV18 to TRBJ2-5; the D gene is possibly TRBD1 (5 bases). The J call could be wrong; TRBJ2-7 is a better fit for the DNA end. Germline values: CDR1 KGHSH, CDR2 LQKENI. The CDR3 covers 15 residues. The CDR3 loop is CASSPPAGSVYEQYF. As DNA, the CDR3 is TGTGCCAGCTCACCACCCGCAGGGTCGGTCTACGAGCAGTACTTC.

The V gene is TRBV7-9, the J gene TRBJ1-1, with D unresolved. Trimming took 5 bases from V and 3 from J, leaving 7 bases between them. The CDR3 length is 12 residues. From germline, CDR1 is SEHNR and CDR2 FQNEAQ (reference sequence). In DNA, the CDR3 is TGTGCCAGCAGCCCCCATTACACTGAAGCTTTCTTT. Its protein is CASSPHYTEAFF.